The 29 T cell receptor beta chains presented below share a single source sample, sequenced in a study of beta chain features in type 1 diabetes. The authors reverse transcribed all of the isolated RNA, so sequencing captured expressed TCRB transcripts. Assay used: immunoSEQ multiplex PCR; TCRdb lists only in-frame clones, some missing. Here the sample spans roughly 230,000 clones, around 10% being singletons. The specimen was naive CD4+ T cells from blood. The receptor set was obtained from a woman aged 18 to 35 in good health.

This clone was seen a handful of times. CDR3 loop: CASSPELPGQFF. CDR3 DNA sequence: TGTGCCAGCAGTCCCGAGTTGCCCGGGCAGTTCTTC. The rearrangement links TRBV6-5 to TRBJ2-1, with D hard to call. Germline assignment: CDR1 MNHEY and CDR2 SVGAGI. The ends were cut back, 5 bases at V and 12 bases at J, with 14 bases in the middle. The CDR3 has 12 residues.

This clone has only a few counts. V usage is TRBV7-3 and J usage is TRBJ2-1, with 8 bases aligning to TRBD2. CDR3 length equals 19 residues. With 5 bases clipped from V and 4 bases from J, the junction kept 19 bases outside the gene matches. Per the germline V gene, CDR1 is SGHTA and CDR2 is FQGTGA. The CDR3 nucleotides are TGTGCCAGCAGCGCATTAACGACCGCCATAGCGGGGCCGTACAATGAGCAGTTCTTC. Encoded protein: CASSALTTAIAGPYNEQFF. Full variable domain (missing parts from reference TRBV7-3 and TRBJ2-1): GAGVSQTPSNKVTEKGKYVELRCDPISGHTALYWYRQSLGQGPEFLIYFQGTGAADDSGLPNDRFFAVRPEGSVSTLKIQRTERGDSAVYLCASSALTTAIAGPYNEQFFGPGTRLTVL.

This clone appeared a few times. Other DNA sequences in this specimen translate into the identical CDR3. The J gene is TRBJ1-2, the V gene TRBV7-9; D is unresolved. Germline CDR1 is SEHNR and CDR2 is FQNEAQ (reference sequence). The CDR3 loop spans 13 amino acids. With 1 base removed from V and 3 bases from J, the gap between germline ends came to 6 bases. DNA of the CDR3: TGTGCCAGCAGCTTAGGGCGGGACTATGGCTACACCTTC. Its protein product is CASSLGRDYGYTF.

This clone was picked up a small number of times. J is TRBJ2-5 and V is TRBV6-6; tentative D call: TRBD1 (6 bases). V dropped 6 bases and J dropped 5 bases, with 19 bases sitting between them. CDR1 and CDR2 (germline): MNHNY, SVGAGI (reference sequence). The CDR3 runs to 15 residues. The DNA for the CDR3 is TGTGCCAGCAGCCCCCAGGTTGGGGGCAGGGAGACCCAGTACTTC. It translates to CASSPQVGGRETQYF.

This clone has a handful of counts. V is TRBV5-1 and J is TRBJ2-5; perhaps TRBD2 as D (6 bases). V was pared by 0 bases and J by 5 bases, with 11 bases between. The CDR3 covers 14 residues. The V gene's germline CDR1 is SGHRS and CDR2 YFSETQ. The CDR3 sequence: CASSLGSSAETQYF. The CDR3 DNA reads as TGCGCCAGCAGCTTGGGGTCTAGCGCGGAGACCCAGTACTTC.

The chain links TRBV29-1 to TRBJ2-7; a possible D gene is TRBD2 (6 bases). V lost 0 bases and J lost 0, with 15 bases in between. The CDR3 sequence is 16 residues long. Germline V lookup: CDR1 SQVTM, CDR2 ANQGSEA. CDR3 amino acids: CSVEDWGGKSSYEQYF. The CDR3, as DNA: TGCAGCGTTGAAGATTGGGGCGGGAAAAGCTCCTACGAGCAGTACTTC.

At least ten counts were recorded for this clone. The CDR3 DNA sequence: TGCAGCGCACCAGGTCCCGGGACAACCCAAGAGACCCAGTACTTC. Its translation: CSAPGPGTTQETQYF. J is TRBJ2-5 and V is TRBV29-1, with a tentative D call TRBD1 (6 bases). The CDR3 length is 15 residues. Germline V CDR1 and CDR2: SQVTM, ANQGSEA. V shed 7 bases and J shed 1 base, with 19 bases lying between them.

The rearrangement joins TRBV5-1 to TRBJ2-7, with 14 positions matching TRBD2. The CDR3 contains 16 residues. Looked up from germline, CDR1 is SGHRS and CDR2 is YFSETQ. Trimming at V came to 3 bases and at J to 0 bases, leaving 2 bases not matched to a gene. The CDR3 spells CASSSGTSGSSYEQYF. In nucleotides, the CDR3 is TGCGCCAGCAGCTCGGGGACTAGCGGGAGCTCCTACGAGCAGTACTTC.

The chain employs TRBV5-1 and TRBJ1-2; TRBD1 aligns across 10 bases. The junction had 6 bases not matched to a gene; V was cut back by 0 bases and J by 7 bases. Germline V gives CDR1 SGHRS, CDR2 YFSETQ. This CDR3 spans 15 amino acids. CDR3 coding DNA: TGCGCCAGCAGCTTGGAGGGGACAGGGGTTCTTGGCTACACCTTC. Translation: CASSLEGTGVLGYTF.

The chain links TRBV5-4 to TRBJ2-3; a weak D match, TRBD2 (6 bases). The CDR3 sequence is 16 residues long. With 4 bases removed from V and 0 bases from J, the gap between germline ends came to 15 bases. Germline assignment: CDR1 SGHNT and CDR2 YYREEE (reference sequence). CDR3 protein: CASSPHGSTSTDTQYF. As DNA, the CDR3 is TGTGCCAGCAGCCCTCACGGGAGTACTAGCACAGATACGCAGTATTTT.

The J gene is TRBJ1-5, the V gene TRBV5-1; weak D call: TRBD1 (5 bases). Trimming left V 0 bases short and J 3 bases short, with 10 bases between. CDR3 length: 15 residues. The germline CDR1 and CDR2 sequences are SGHRS and YFSETQ. CDR3 nucleotide sequence: TGCGCCAGCAGCTTGGAGGGCAGGGCCAATCAGCCCCAGCATTTT. Residues: CASSLEGRANQPQHF.

This clone was picked up a small number of times. The rearrangement uses TRBV7-9 and TRBJ2-1, with 11 bases lining up with TRBD2. The germline CDR1 and CDR2 sequences are SEHNR and FQNEAQ (reference sequence). The junction had 12 bases not matched to a gene; V was cut back by 5 bases and J by 3 bases. This CDR3 region has 18 residues. The CDR3 DNA reads TGTGCCAGCAGCAGAATTCAACTAGCGGGAGCCGGCTACAATGAGCAGTTCTTC. It encodes CASSRIQLAGAGYNEQFF.

This clone was counted between two and nine times. The chain joins TRBV5-6 to TRBJ2-2; D not certain. The germline V gene has CDR1 SGHDT and CDR2 YYEEEE. The CDR3 totals 15 residues. Trimming took 1 base from V and 1 from J, leaving 8 bases between them. The DNA for the CDR3 is TGTGCCAGCAGCTTGCCAGGTTTGAACACCGGGGAGCTGTTTTTT. This sequence encodes CASSLPGLNTGELFF.

This clone has a handful of counts. V gene TRBV11-2 combines with J gene TRBJ2-1, with TRBD1 matching 7 bases. V trimming: 5 bases; J trimming: 9 bases; junction bases outside the gene matches: 7. The CDR3 is 13 residues long. From germline, CDR1 is SGHAT and CDR2 FQNNGV. This chain's CDR3 is CASSPRQGGEQFF. The CDR3 bases are TGTGCCAGCAGCCCCAGACAGGGCGGTGAGCAGTTCTTC. The entire variable domain, with the rest obtained from reference TRBV11-2 and TRBJ2-1, is as follows: EAGVAQSPRYKIIEKRQSVAFWCNPISGHATLYWYQQILGQGPKLLIQFQNNGVVDDSQLPKDRFSAERLKGVDSTLKIQPAKLEDSAVYLCASSPRQGGEQFFGPGTRLTVL.

A few counts support this clone. J is TRBJ2-3 and V is TRBV7-3, with TRBD1 matching 9 bases. With 2 bases clipped from V and 2 bases from J, the junction kept 2 bases outside the gene matches. Germline-derived CDR1 and CDR2 are SGHTA and FQGTGA. This CDR3 is built from 15 residues. The CDR3 region is CASSLGTGFTDTQYF. CDR3 in DNA: TGTGCCAGCAGCTTAGGGACAGGGTTCACAGATACGCAGTATTTT.

This clone was counted only a few times. V usage is TRBV4-2 and J usage is TRBJ1-5; D perhaps matches TRBD1 (6 bases). V lost 2 bases and J 5 bases, leaving 28 bases between the germline ends. Germline lookup yields CDR1 LGHNA and CDR2 YNFKEQ. This CDR3 comprises 20 residues. CDR3 in DNA: TGTGCCAGCAGCCAAAGACATGGCCCGTCGGGACACACCAGAGATCAGCCCCAGCATTTT. It encodes CASSQRHGPSGHTRDQPQHF.

This chain joins TRBV7-9 and TRBJ2-1; D perhaps matches TRBD2 (7 bases). Per the germline V gene, CDR1 is SEHNR and CDR2 is FQNEAQ (reference sequence). The V end was cut by 6 bases, the J end by 4 bases, with 13 bases between. CDR3 size: 14 residues. CDR3 sequence: CASRGGQKYNEQFF. CDR3 DNA sequence: TGTGCCAGCAGGGGGGGGCAAAAATACAATGAGCAGTTCTTC.

The V gene is TRBV6-5, the J gene TRBJ1-1, with D tentatively TRBD1 (6 bases). V was trimmed by 10 bases and J by 4 bases, leaving 16 bases between them. Germline lookup yields CDR1 MNHEY and CDR2 SVGAGI. This CDR3 is built from 13 residues. In DNA, the CDR3 is TGTGCCATTTTGCAACAGGGCCGCACTGAAGCTTTCTTT. As protein: CAILQQGRTEAFF.

The chain employs TRBV4-2 and TRBJ2-3, with 9 bases fitting TRBD2. The CDR3 contains 16 residues. Germline lookup yields CDR1 LGHNA and CDR2 YNFKEQ. V trimming: 1 base; J trimming: 4 bases; junction bases outside the gene matches: 6. The CDR3 protein is CASSQAGTSLADTQYF. CDR3 sequence (DNA): TGTGCCAGCAGCCAAGCTGGGACTAGCCTTGCAGATACGCAGTATTTT.

This clone was counted between two and nine times. The chain uses TRBV5-6 and TRBJ1-5; D may be TRBD1 (5 bases). This CDR3 comprises 13 residues. The V end was cut by 4 bases, the J end by 7 bases, with 12 bases between. CDR1 and CDR2 from the germline V gene are SGHDT and YYEEEE. This CDR3 is CASSQGFGQPQHF. CDR3 bases: TGTGCCAGCAGCCAGGGATTTGGGCAGCCCCAGCATTTT.

The table lists this clone with a few counts. CDR3 sequence (DNA): TGTGCCAGCAGTGAGAGCGGGGGGTCTATAGATACGCAGTATTTT. Protein product: CASSESGGSIDTQYF. The chain carries TRBV25-1 and TRBJ2-3; TRBD2 matches at 9 bases. The CDR3 is 15 residues long. Germline values: CDR1 MGHDK, CDR2 SYGVNS. V dropped 3 bases and J dropped 5; count of bases not matched to a gene: 6.

This clone was counted only a few times. The rearrangement joins TRBV14 to TRBJ2-1; 7 nucleotides align to TRBD2. The junction had 5 bases not matched to a gene; V was cut back by 3 bases and J by 3 bases. The CDR3 has 15 amino acids. Per the germline V gene, CDR1 is SGHDN and CDR2 is FVKESK. This CDR3 is CASSHTSVRYNEQFF. CDR3 sequence (DNA): TGTGCCAGCAGCCACACTAGCGTCCGCTACAATGAGCAGTTCTTC.

This clone has only a few counts. The chain couples TRBV15 to TRBJ1-1, with unresolved D. Germline CDR1 reads LNHNV; CDR2 reads YYDKDF (reference sequence). Between the trimmed V and J ends, which lost 7 bases and 2 bases, there was a span of 17 bases. CDR3 length equals 15 residues. The CDR3 here is CATTLTGVGNTEAFF. The CDR3 bases are TGTGCCACCACGTTAACCGGGGTGGGTAACACTGAAGCTTTCTTT.

The rearrangement links TRBV13 to TRBJ2-5, with 8 bases matching TRBD2. Germline assignment: CDR1 PRHDT and CDR2 FYEKMQ (reference sequence). The CDR3 totals 14 residues. Trimming removed 5 bases from V and 5 bases from J; junction bases left unmatched: 7. For the CDR3, the DNA is TGTGCCAGCAGCATGCGGACTAGCTTCGAGACCCAGTACTTC. This sequence encodes CASSMRTSFETQYF.

The gene calls are TRBV6-5 and TRBJ1-2; TRBD1 is a possible D gene (5 bases). This CDR3 region has 15 residues. CDR1 MNHEY and CDR2 SVGAGI come from the germline V gene. V shed 5 bases and J shed 4 bases, with 17 bases lying between them. CDR3 sequence (DNA): TGTGCCAGCAGTCCCCCCATAGGGGATCGCTATGGCTACACCTTC. Its protein is CASSPPIGDRYGYTF.

This clone has more than one count but fewer than ten. The chain recombines TRBV6-1 with TRBJ1-1; a weak D match, TRBD1 (5 bases). Germline CDR1 reads MNHNS; CDR2 reads SASEGT. The CDR3 loop spans 12 amino acids. Between the trimmed V and J ends, which lost 4 bases and 8 bases, there was a span of 11 bases. CDR3 residues: CASSGYRTEAFF. In DNA, the CDR3 is TGTGCCAGCAGTGGATACAGGACGGAAGCTTTCTTT.

A few counts support this clone. This chain uses TRBV30 with TRBJ2-7; D perhaps matches TRBD1 (6 bases). Trimming cost V 4 bases and J 0 bases, with 16 bases left between them. Germline assignment: CDR1 GTSNPN and CDR2 SVGIG (reference sequence). This CDR3 has 15 amino acids. CDR3 nucleotide sequence: TGTGCCTGGAAAGGCATTACAGGGTTCTCCTACGAGCAGTACTTC. It codes for CAWKGITGFSYEQYF.

The chain has TRBV11-2 and TRBJ2-1, with TRBD2 identical over 9 bases. From germline, CDR1 is SGHAT and CDR2 FQNNGV. The CDR3 extends over 16 amino acids. J lost 7 bases, V lost 1 base, and 8 bases had no gene match. CDR3 protein: CASSLVPAGGGNEQFF. As DNA, the CDR3 is TGTGCCAGCAGCTTAGTTCCAGCGGGAGGTGGAAATGAGCAGTTCTTC.

This clone was seen only a few times. The gene calls are TRBV7-9 and TRBJ2-5; TRBD2 matches 12 bases. There are 19 residues in the CDR3. Germline values: CDR1 SEHNR, CDR2 FQNEAQ (reference sequence). The trim removed 2 bases at V and 1 base at J, leaving 11 bases unmatched. The CDR3 coding sequence is TGTGCCAGCAGCTTAAACACGCCCGGACTAGCGGGGCTCCAAGAGACCCAGTACTTC. Its protein is CASSLNTPGLAGLQETQYF.